This T cell receptor beta chain was identified during a study of post-analysis software for immune sequencing data. Findings and caveats of the study: About five TRBV segments occurring more often in patients than controls included TRBV5-6, TRBV5-1 and TRBV20-1.

Notes on this clonotype: The antigen is unknown.

The TCR beta cDNA libraries carried unique molecular identifiers. From the PCR reads, TCRdb called clonotypes with MiXCR, one entry per CDR3 protein. The sample lists approximately 350,000 distinct CDR3 sequences, 30% to 45% occurring once. CDR3 size: 19 residues. Germline values: CDR1 MNHNS, CDR2 SASEGT. The V end lost 5 bases, the J end lost 2 bases, and 25 bases lay between the germline ends. Sequenced material: blood. This sequence originates from a girl under 18 with multiple sclerosis. The chain has TRBV6-1 and TRBJ1-5; possible D gene TRBD1, 5 bases. The CDR3 DNA sequence: TGTGCCAGCAGTCCCCTCCGCTTCCGGGGGTCGGATGGCAATCAGCCCCAGCATTTT. It codes for CASSPLRFRGSDGNQPQHF.